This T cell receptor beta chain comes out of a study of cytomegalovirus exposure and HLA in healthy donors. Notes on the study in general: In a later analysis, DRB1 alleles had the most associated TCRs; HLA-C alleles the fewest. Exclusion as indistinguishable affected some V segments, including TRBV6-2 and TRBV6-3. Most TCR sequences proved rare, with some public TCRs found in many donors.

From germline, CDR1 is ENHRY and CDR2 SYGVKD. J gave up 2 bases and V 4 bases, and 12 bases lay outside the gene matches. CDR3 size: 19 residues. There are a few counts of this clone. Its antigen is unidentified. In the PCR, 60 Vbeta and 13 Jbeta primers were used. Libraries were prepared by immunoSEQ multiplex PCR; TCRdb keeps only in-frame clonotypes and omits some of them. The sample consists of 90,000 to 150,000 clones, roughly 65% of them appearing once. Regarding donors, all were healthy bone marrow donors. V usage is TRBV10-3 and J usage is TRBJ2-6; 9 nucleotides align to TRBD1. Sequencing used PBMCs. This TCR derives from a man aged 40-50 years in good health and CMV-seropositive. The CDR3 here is CAISGHQGQGVAGANVLTF. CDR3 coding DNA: TGTGCCATCAGTGGACACCAGGGACAGGGAGTAGCTGGGGCCAACGTCCTGACTTTC.